This T cell receptor (beta chain) was captured in a study of preoperative IRX-2 immunotherapy in early breast cancer (dated by TCRdb to about 2019). Library prep was done by the immunoSEQ multiplex PCR assay. Entries here come from immuneACCESS through TCRdb and include only in-frame sequences with V and J called. Some clones fail to appear in such tables; in the studies checked, an unresolved V gene covers under half of the shortfall, and the cause of the remainder is unknown. Here the sample has about 23,000 clones; over 75% occur a single time. Jointly, the top ten make up approximately 9% of the sample. Points on this clone: No cognate antigen has been identified for it. The sample holds no much larger clone one base away, and base qualities are not on file.

From the cysteine up to the phenylalanine, the CDR3 has a length of 14 residues. Only CDR3 DNA remains: 42 bases, in frame from the first base. CDR1 is given as SGHAT and CDR2 as FQNNGV, both from the germline V gene. Compared with germline, V lacks 6 bases and J lacks 1 base; bases without a gene match: 6. In the paper's terms, the treatment or condition label means: preoperative locoregional IRX-2 cytokine immunotherapy. The samples were obtained from a phase Ib study that tested preoperative, locoregional IRX-2 cytokine immunotherapy designed to prime immune responses. The donors were early-stage breast cancer patients who were given IRX-2 prior to surgery.

This receptor was obtained from a human donor with breast cancer. The chain links TRBV11-2 with TRBJ2-7; TRBD2 agrees with 7 junctional bases. The sequences come from tumor tissue, collected after IRX-2 immunotherapy. CDR3 loop: CASRPGGISYEQYF. At the DNA level, the sequence is TGTGCCAGCAGGCCCGGGGGGATTTCCTACGAGCAGTACTTC.